The TCR beta chain under discussion was sequenced for a study of blood T cells in healthy people across ages. Each donor gave roughly 9.2 milliliters of peripheral blood. A sample-barcoded 5' primer and a J-beta primer mix were used in a second PCR of about 6 to 12 cycles. TCRdb recomputed calls from the 5' RACE reads with MiXCR, one row per CDR3 protein. This repertoire shows around 870,000 distinct CDR3 sequences, 25% to 30% found once; its top ten account for approximately 15%. This CDR3 has 14 residues. From germline, CDR1 is SNHLY and CDR2 FYNNEI. This receptor was identified in an elderly woman in good health. Sequenced input: blood. This chain uses TRBV2 with TRBJ2-5; 8 nucleotides agree with TRBD1. The DNA end is a closer match to TRBJ2-7, so the J assignment may be wrong. The CDR3 DNA is TGTGCCAGCAGCGGGACAGGCAAGGGCTACGAGCAGTACTTC. This codes for CASSGTGKGYEQYF.